The T cell receptor (beta chain) under discussion was sequenced for a study of blood T cell repertoires in COVID-19. Source study methods: Estimation of nucleated cell counts was performed using reference gene primer amplification. Data came from immunoSEQ multiplex PCR; TCRdb stores just in-frame clones and leaves some out. The V and J calls and clone size were taken over from that table, and D and trimming were inferred from the DNA. The sample includes roughly 90,000 clones, roughly 89% seen only once; the top ten take approximately 2.2%. V was clipped by 3 bases and J by 2 bases; unmatched bases: 6. This CDR3 comprises 16 residues. Germline CDR1 is SEHNR and CDR2 is FQNEAQ (reference sequence).

The sample was peripheral blood. The V and J genes are TRBV7-9 and TRBJ2-1; 8 positions match TRBD1. This clonotype was sampled from a man aged 45-60 years with acute or convalescent COVID-19. CDR3 residues: CASSFQAGQAYNEQFF. The DNA for the CDR3 is TGTGCCAGCAGCTTTCAGGCGGGACAGGCCTACAATGAGCAGTTCTTC.